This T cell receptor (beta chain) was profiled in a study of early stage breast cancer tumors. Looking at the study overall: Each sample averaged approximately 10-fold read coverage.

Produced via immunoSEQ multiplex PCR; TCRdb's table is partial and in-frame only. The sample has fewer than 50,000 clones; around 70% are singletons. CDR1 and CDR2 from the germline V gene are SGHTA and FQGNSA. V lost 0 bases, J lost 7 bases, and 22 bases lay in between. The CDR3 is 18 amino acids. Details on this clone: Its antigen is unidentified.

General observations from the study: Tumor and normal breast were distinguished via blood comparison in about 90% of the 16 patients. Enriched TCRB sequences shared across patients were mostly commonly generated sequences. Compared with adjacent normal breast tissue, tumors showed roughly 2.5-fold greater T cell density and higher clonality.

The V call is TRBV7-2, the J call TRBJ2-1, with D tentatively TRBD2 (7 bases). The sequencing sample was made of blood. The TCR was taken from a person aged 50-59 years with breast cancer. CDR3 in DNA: TGTGCCAGCAGCTTAGCGCGTGGAAAGGGGGGGCTGATGAATGAGCAGTTCTTC. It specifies CASSLARGKGGLMNEQFF.